Listed below are T cell receptor beta chains from one sample, sequenced in a study of blood T cell repertoires in COVID-19. Assay: immunoSEQ multiplex PCR; the TCRdb copy retains only in-frame clones and omits some. The sample carries over 75,000 clones, around 80% recorded once. Material for sequencing was peripheral blood. The origin of the receptors is a man aged 45 to 65 who had recovered from COVID-19. Both conserved end residues are part of each CDR3. Fields, in order: clone size, J gene, D gene, V gene, CDR3 protein, CDR3 DNA. D genes are given only for firm matches. Size values are once, few and many counts, or a class for expanded clones, and some rows have none.

abundance: .; j_gene: TRBJ1-1; d_gene: .; v_gene: TRBV5-1; CDR3aa: CASSLEFLAAEAFF; CDR3nt: TGCGCCAGCAGCTTGGAGTTTCTGGCGGCTGAAGCTTTCTTT
abundance: .; j_gene: TRBJ2-5; d_gene: .; v_gene: TRBV9; CDR3aa: CASSKTPGAGETQYF; CDR3nt: TGTGCCAGCAGTAAAACCCCAGGGGCAGGGGAGACCCAGTACTTC
abundance: .; j_gene: TRBJ2-6; d_gene: .; v_gene: TRBV28; CDR3aa: CASSSPGVDGANVLTF; CDR3nt: TGTGCCAGCAGTTCCCCAGGGGTGGATGGGGCCAACGTCCTGACTTTC
abundance: .; j_gene: TRBJ2-7; d_gene: TRBD1; v_gene: TRBV5-6; CDR3aa: CASSLGAGGAYEQYF; CDR3nt: TGTGCCAGCAGCTTGGGGGCAGGGGGAGCCTACGAGCAGTACTTC
abundance: .; j_gene: TRBJ1-1; d_gene: .; v_gene: TRBV3-1/TRBV3-2; CDR3aa: CASSQAGGNTEAFF; CDR3nt: TGTGCCAGCAGCCAAGCCGGAGGGAACACTGAAGCTTTCTTT
abundance: few; j_gene: TRBJ2-3; d_gene: .; v_gene: TRBV9; CDR3aa: CASSVGTVFTDTQYF; CDR3nt: TGTGCCAGCAGCGTAGGGACAGTATTCACAGATACGCAGTATTTT
abundance: .; j_gene: TRBJ1-5; d_gene: .; v_gene: TRBV19; CDR3aa: CASTPGQTAGGNQPQHF; CDR3nt: TGTGCCAGTACCCCTGGACAGACAGCGGGGGGCAATCAGCCCCAGCATTTT
abundance: .; j_gene: TRBJ1-1; d_gene: .; v_gene: TRBV18; CDR3aa: CASSPEGHLNTEAFF; CDR3nt: TGTGCCAGCTCACCGGAAGGACACTTGAACACTGAAGCTTTCTTT
abundance: .; j_gene: TRBJ1-1; d_gene: .; v_gene: TRBV18; CDR3aa: CASSPFSKAATEAFF; CDR3nt: TGTGCCAGCTCACCATTCTCAAAAGCGGCCACTGAAGCTTTCTTT
abundance: .; j_gene: TRBJ1-2; d_gene: TRBD1; v_gene: TRBV30; CDR3aa: CASRDRGKTNYGYTF; CDR3nt: TGTGCCTCCCGGGACAGGGGGAAGACTAACTATGGCTACACCTTC
abundance: .; j_gene: TRBJ1-2; d_gene: .; v_gene: TRBV14; CDR3aa: CASSQDMGAFYGYTF; CDR3nt: TGTGCCAGCAGCCAAGATATGGGGGCTTTTTATGGCTACACCTTC
abundance: once; j_gene: TRBJ1-2; d_gene: .; v_gene: TRBV15; CDR3aa: CATSRTTGLSYGYTF; CDR3nt: TGTGCCACCAGCAGAACCACCGGACTCAGCTATGGCTACACCTTC
abundance: .; j_gene: TRBJ1-2; d_gene: TRBD1; v_gene: TRBV7-9; CDR3aa: CASSLVQGVFNYGYTF; CDR3nt: TGTGCCAGCAGCTTAGTGCAGGGGGTGTTTAACTATGGCTACACCTTC
abundance: .; j_gene: TRBJ2-5; d_gene: .; v_gene: TRBV13; CDR3aa: CASSSTTETQYF; CDR3nt: TGTGCCAGCAGCTCAACTACGGAGACCCAGTACTTC
abundance: .; j_gene: TRBJ1-4; d_gene: .; v_gene: TRBV6-6; CDR3aa: CASSYSQGYNEKLFF; CDR3nt: TGTGCCAGCAGTTATTCACAGGGTTATAATGAAAAACTGTTTTTT
abundance: .; j_gene: TRBJ2-1; d_gene: TRBD2; v_gene: TRBV6-5; CDR3aa: CASSYKASGYNEQFF; CDR3nt: TGTGCCAGCAGTTACAAGGCTAGCGGTTACAATGAGCAGTTCTTC
abundance: .; j_gene: TRBJ1-5; d_gene: TRBD1; v_gene: TRBV2; CDR3aa: CASSDRGLASNQPQHF; CDR3nt: TGTGCCAGCAGCGACAGGGGGCTGGCAAGCAATCAGCCCCAGCATTTT
abundance: .; j_gene: TRBJ2-1; d_gene: TRBD1; v_gene: TRBV4-1; CDR3aa: CASSHVSRTGYNEQFF; CDR3nt: TGCGCCAGCAGCCACGTATCTCGGACAGGGTACAATGAGCAGTTCTTC
abundance: .; j_gene: TRBJ1-5; d_gene: .; v_gene: TRBV2; CDR3aa: CASSGGRGSQPQHF; CDR3nt: TGTGCCAGCAGTGGCGGCAGGGGAAGTCAGCCCCAGCATTTT
abundance: .; j_gene: TRBJ2-5; d_gene: TRBD1; v_gene: TRBV28; CDR3aa: CASSPTGTGEQETQYF; CDR3nt: TGTGCCAGCAGCCCGACCGGGACAGGGGAACAAGAGACCCAGTACTTC
abundance: .; j_gene: TRBJ1-2; d_gene: .; v_gene: TRBV5-1; CDR3aa: CASSSGTTYGYTF; CDR3nt: TGCGCCAGCAGCTCCGGGACAACCTATGGCTACACCTTC
abundance: .; j_gene: TRBJ2-1; d_gene: .; v_gene: TRBV11-1; CDR3aa: CASSSEQWVNEQFF; CDR3nt: TGTGCCAGCAGCTCCGAACAGTGGGTTAATGAGCAGTTCTTC
abundance: few; j_gene: TRBJ2-2; d_gene: TRBD1; v_gene: TRBV27; CDR3aa: CASSWDRGGTGELFF; CDR3nt: TGTGCCAGCAGTTGGGACAGGGGAGGAACCGGGGAGCTGTTTTTT
abundance: once; j_gene: TRBJ2-1; d_gene: TRBD2; v_gene: TRBV19; CDR3aa: CASRGTSGGNGEQFF; CDR3nt: TGTGCCAGTAGGGGGACTAGCGGGGGCAACGGTGAGCAGTTCTTC
abundance: .; j_gene: TRBJ1-2; d_gene: .; v_gene: TRBV14; CDR3aa: CASSRSGGAGWGYTF; CDR3nt: TGTGCCAGCAGCCGCTCGGGGGGCGCAGGTTGGGGCTACACCTTC
abundance: .; j_gene: TRBJ1-1; d_gene: TRBD1; v_gene: TRBV7-8; CDR3aa: CASSRTGGDGAFF; CDR3nt: TGTGCCAGCAGCCGAACAGGGGGTGATGGAGCTTTCTTT
abundance: .; j_gene: TRBJ2-5; d_gene: TRBD1; v_gene: TRBV9; CDR3aa: CASSLTDRGRGETQYF; CDR3nt: TGTGCCAGCAGCCTAACGGACAGGGGGCGCGGGGAGACCCAGTACTTC
abundance: .; j_gene: TRBJ1-5; d_gene: .; v_gene: TRBV16; CDR3aa: CASSQSSGNQPQHF; CDR3nt: TGTGCCAGCAGCCAATCCTCTGGCAATCAGCCCCAGCATTTT
abundance: .; j_gene: TRBJ2-1; d_gene: TRBD2; v_gene: TRBV9; CDR3aa: CASSPRTSGGANEQFF; CDR3nt: TGTGCCAGCAGCCCACGGACTAGCGGGGGGGCAAATGAGCAGTTCTTC
abundance: .; j_gene: TRBJ2-7; d_gene: .; v_gene: TRBV19; CDR3aa: CASSIDSPYYEQYF; CDR3nt: TGTGCCAGTAGTATAGACAGTCCGTACTACGAGCAGTACTTC
abundance: few; j_gene: TRBJ2-7; d_gene: TRBD1; v_gene: TRBV29-1; CDR3aa: CSVATVQGAHEQYF; CDR3nt: TGCAGCGTCGCGACGGTACAGGGGGCACACGAGCAGTACTTC
abundance: .; j_gene: TRBJ1-1; d_gene: .; v_gene: TRBV4-2; CDR3aa: CASSLGGLTEAFF; CDR3nt: TGTGCCAGCAGCCTCGGGGGGCTGACTGAAGCTTTCTTT
abundance: .; j_gene: TRBJ1-2; d_gene: .; v_gene: TRBV3-1/TRBV3-2; CDR3aa: CASSQGGSEVYGYTF; CDR3nt: TGTGCCAGCAGCCAAGGTGGCAGCGAGGTGTATGGCTACACCTTC
abundance: .; j_gene: TRBJ2-1; d_gene: TRBD2; v_gene: TRBV4-2; CDR3aa: CASSQTGLAGSPDEQFF; CDR3nt: TGTGCCAGCAGCCAGACGGGACTAGCGGGATCGCCGGATGAGCAGTTCTTC
abundance: .; j_gene: TRBJ2-6; d_gene: .; v_gene: TRBV18; CDR3aa: CASSPRTMVDSGANVLTF; CDR3nt: TGTGCCAGCTCACCAAGGACAATGGTAGACTCTGGGGCCAACGTCCTGACTTTC